Here is one TCR beta chain with its context. Its target is not known. Culture lasted roughly 9 days before CD4+ T cell isolation. Vaccinated recipients, who were negative for nucleocapsid antibodies, had no history of SARS-CoV-2 infection. Germline V gene data show CDR1 as SGHDT and CDR2 as YYEEEE. V lost 0 bases and J lost 4; bases outside the gene matches: 4. The CDR3 runs to 15 residues. Assay: immunoSEQ multiplex PCR; the TCRdb copy retains only in-frame clones and omits some. The data hold 50,000 or so clones, with more than 65% observed a single time. The entry originates in a study of vaccination effects on CD4 cells after COVID-19. Notes on the study in general: Few convalescent patients were included, and no early post-infection timepoints were sampled.

The specimen was CD4+ T cells from PBMCs cultured without peptide, collected before COVID-19 vaccination. The TCR comes from a human donor who received a COVID-19 vaccine. V is TRBV5-6 and J is TRBJ1-1; TRBD1 aligns across 9 bases. CDR3 region: CASSLGGQGSTEAFF. The CDR3 region has the DNA TGTGCCAGCAGCTTGGGAGGACAGGGGAGCACTGAAGCTTTCTTT. Full variable domain (rest looked up from reference TRBV5-6 and TRBJ1-1): DAGVTQSPTHLIKTRGQQVTLRCSPKSGHDTVSWYQQALGQGPQFIFQYYEEEERQRGNFPDRFSGHQFPNYSSELNVNALLLGDSALYLCASSLGGQGSTEAFFGQGTRLTVV.